A selection of T cell receptor beta chains follows, all from one sample in a study of blood T cells in healthy people across ages. TCRdb reprocessed the 5' RACE reads via MiXCR and lists one record per CDR3 protein. This table holds roughly 2 million distinct CDR3 sequences, around 50% found once. Sequencing was performed on blood. These receptors were collected from a woman between 40 and 50 years old in good health. Both conserved end residues are part of each CDR3. The D gene is left open where the match is weak. Expanded clones get a size class; other rows say once, few or many, or leave the size out.

D: NA; V: TRBV27; size: NA; J: TRBJ2-7; DNA: TGTGCCAGCAGGGCCCCACACAGGCCCACCCTTTACGAGCAGTACTTC; CDR3: CASRAPHRPTLYEQYF
D: NA; V: TRBV15; size: NA; J: TRBJ1-1; DNA: TGTGCCACCAGTGGCACCGAGAACACTGAAGCTTTCTTT; CDR3: CATSGTENTEAFF
D: NA; V: TRBV6-1; size: NA; J: TRBJ1-2; DNA: TGTGCCAGCGCGGGCACCCTAACTCTATCATATGGCTACACCTTC; CDR3: CASAGTLTLSYGYTF
D: NA; V: TRBV14; size: NA; J: TRBJ2-5; DNA: TGTGCCAGCAGCCGGCCAGGGTGGGTGGAGACCCAGTACTTC; CDR3: CASSRPGWVETQYF
D: NA; V: TRBV5-1; size: NA; J: TRBJ2-2; DNA: TGCGCCAGCGGAAGGGACACCGGGGAGCTGTTTTTT; CDR3: CASGRDTGELFF
D: TRBD1; V: TRBV20-1; size: NA; J: TRBJ1-2; DNA: TGCAGTGCTAGAATCCTCAGGTGGACAGGGAAGGTCGATGGCTACACCTTC; CDR3: CSARILRWTGKVDGYTF
D: NA; V: TRBV7-2; size: many; J: TRBJ1-2; DNA: TGCGCCAGCAGCTTGGCCAGCTATGGCTACACCTTC; CDR3: CASSLASYGYTF
D: TRBD2; V: TRBV3-1; size: NA; J: TRBJ2-3; DNA: TGTGCCAGCAGCCAAGATGTGGGACTAGCGGCAGATACGCAGTATTTT; CDR3: CASSQDVGLAADTQYF
D: TRBD1; V: TRBV7-2; size: NA; J: TRBJ1-2; DNA: TGTGCCAGCAGCCCCGGGACAGGGCATGATGGCTACACCTTC; CDR3: CASSPGTGHDGYTF
D: NA; V: TRBV7-2; size: NA; J: TRBJ2-5; DNA: TGTGCCAGCAGCTTAGACAGGGGAGGAGAGACCCAGAACTTC; CDR3: CASSLDRGGETQNF
D: TRBD2; V: TRBV3-1; size: NA; J: TRBJ2-3; DNA: TGTGCCAGCAGGCGGACTAGCGGAGAATATACGCAGTATTTT; CDR3: CASRRTSGEYTQYF
D: TRBD1; V: TRBV29-1; size: NA; J: TRBJ2-6; DNA: TGCAGCGTCCGGGACAGGGGGAAAGGGGCCAACGTCCAGACTTTC; CDR3: CSVRDRGKGANVQTF
D: NA; V: TRBV7-2; size: NA; J: TRBJ2-7; DNA: TGTGCCAGCAGCGGGCAGGGGACCGGGCAGTACTTC; CDR3: CASSGQGTGQYF
D: TRBD1; V: TRBV6-2/TRBV6-3; size: NA; J: TRBJ1-6; DNA: TGTGCCAGCAGTTTCTCACAGGGGGGTAATTCACCCCTCCACTTT; CDR3: CASSFSQGGNSPLHF
D: TRBD2; V: TRBV3-1; size: NA; J: TRBJ2-1; DNA: TGTGCCAGCAGCCAGGGGCTACGCGGGGGGGTTACGCATCAGTTCTTC; CDR3: CASSQGLRGGVTHQFF
D: NA; V: TRBV20-1; size: NA; J: TRBJ2-4; DNA: TGCAGTGCCACGGGGTTCCCCAGCCTAGCCAAAAACATTCAGTACTTC; CDR3: CSATGFPSLAKNIQYF
D: NA; V: TRBV6-1; size: NA; J: TRBJ2-3; DNA: TGTGCCAGCAGTGACGTAGGCCGCGGGACAGATATGCAGTATTTT; CDR3: CASSDVGRGTDMQYF
D: NA; V: TRBV7-2; size: NA; J: TRBJ1-1; DNA: TGTGCCAGCAGCTTAGGACGGACCGATGAAGCTTTCTTT; CDR3: CASSLGRTDEAFF
D: TRBD1; V: TRBV4-3; size: few; J: TRBJ2-5; DNA: TGCGCCAGCAGCCAGTGGACAGGGGGCAGGGGGGAGACCCAGTACTTC; CDR3: CASSQWTGGRGETQYF
D: NA; V: TRBV7-3; size: NA; J: TRBJ2-1; DNA: TGTGCCAGCAGCCGCGCTCCCAGGGGGGGTGAGCAGTTCTTC; CDR3: CASSRAPRGGEQFF
D: NA; V: TRBV29-1; size: few; J: TRBJ2-7; DNA: TGCAGCGTTGATCCAGGGGCAGGCTGGGAGCAGTACTTC; CDR3: CSVDPGAGWEQYF
D: NA; V: TRBV7-2; size: NA; J: TRBJ2-3; DNA: TGTGCCGGCAGCCGTAGGCAGGGAGGGCAGTATTTT; CDR3: CAGSRRQGGQYF
D: TRBD2; V: TRBV6-4; size: NA; J: TRBJ2-1; DNA: TGTGCCAGCAGTAAACTAGCGGGGGGGCCGAGGGAGCAGTTCTTC; CDR3: CASSKLAGGPREQFF
D: NA; V: TRBV6-2/TRBV6-3; size: NA; J: TRBJ2-4; DNA: TGTGCCAGCAGTTACTCCGGGGGAGGGGGAACCAAAAACATTCAGTACTTC; CDR3: CASSYSGGGGTKNIQYF
D: NA; V: TRBV11-2; size: NA; J: TRBJ1-6; DNA: TGTGCCAGCAGCTCCTCATCACAGGGACTGGGTTCACCCCTCCACTTT; CDR3: CASSSSSQGLGSPLHF
D: NA; V: TRBV10-3; size: NA; J: TRBJ1-2; DNA: TGTGCCATCAGTACCCGGGACAATGCTAACTATGGCTACACCTTC; CDR3: CAISTRDNANYGYTF
D: TRBD2; V: TRBV4-3; size: NA; J: TRBJ2-7; DNA: TGCGCCAGCAGCGTGGGACTAGCGGAATTCTCCTACGAGCAGTACTTC; CDR3: CASSVGLAEFSYEQYF
D: TRBD2; V: TRBV20-1; size: NA; J: TRBJ2-7; DNA: TGCAGTGCTAGAGATAGCGGGCCCGGACTAGCGGGGACCTACGAGCAGTACTTC; CDR3: CSARDSGPGLAGTYEQYF
D: TRBD1; V: TRBV5-1; size: NA; J: TRBJ1-6; DNA: TGCGCCAGCAGCACAGGGGGCAATAATTCACCCCTCCACTTT; CDR3: CASSTGGNNSPLHF
D: NA; V: TRBV4-2; size: NA; J: TRBJ2-7; DNA: TGTGCCAGCAGCCAAGATTCCACCGCGGAAAGCTCCTACGAGCAGTACTTC; CDR3: CASSQDSTAESSYEQYF
D: TRBD1; V: TRBV5-1; size: few; J: TRBJ2-7; DNA: TGCGCCAGCAGCTTCAGGACAGGGGCAACCTACGAGCAGTACTTC; CDR3: CASSFRTGATYEQYF
D: TRBD1; V: TRBV6-5; size: once; J: TRBJ1-5; DNA: TGTGCCAGCAGTTACGGGACAGGGAAGGATCAGCCCCAGCATTTT; CDR3: CASSYGTGKDQPQHF
D: TRBD2; V: TRBV5-1; size: NA; J: TRBJ2-5; DNA: TGCGCCAGCAGCTTGGGCCTGGGACTACAGCAAGCGACCCAGTACTTC; CDR3: CASSLGLGLQQATQYF
D: TRBD2; V: TRBV10-1; size: few; J: TRBJ2-5; DNA: TGCGCCAGCAGTGATTGCCTTGGGTCATCTAGGATAGCGGGGGAAGAGACCCAGTACTTC; CDR3: CASSDCLGSSRIAGEETQYF
D: TRBD1; V: TRBV7-9; size: few; J: TRBJ2-1; DNA: TGTGCCAGCAGCTACTGGACAGGGGTAAATGAGCAGTTCTTC; CDR3: CASSYWTGVNEQFF
D: TRBD1; V: TRBV7-8; size: NA; J: TRBJ1-1; DNA: TGTGCCAGCAGCATCGACAGGGGGGTGAACACTGAAGCTTTCTTT; CDR3: CASSIDRGVNTEAFF
D: NA; V: TRBV15; size: few; J: TRBJ2-3; DNA: TGTGCCACCAGCAGAGATCCAGGGGCAGATACGCAGTATTTT; CDR3: CATSRDPGADTQYF
D: TRBD1; V: TRBV10-3; size: few; J: TRBJ2-7; DNA: TGTGCCATCAAGCCGGGACAGGGGGTATCCGAGCAGTACTTC; CDR3: CAIKPGQGVSEQYF